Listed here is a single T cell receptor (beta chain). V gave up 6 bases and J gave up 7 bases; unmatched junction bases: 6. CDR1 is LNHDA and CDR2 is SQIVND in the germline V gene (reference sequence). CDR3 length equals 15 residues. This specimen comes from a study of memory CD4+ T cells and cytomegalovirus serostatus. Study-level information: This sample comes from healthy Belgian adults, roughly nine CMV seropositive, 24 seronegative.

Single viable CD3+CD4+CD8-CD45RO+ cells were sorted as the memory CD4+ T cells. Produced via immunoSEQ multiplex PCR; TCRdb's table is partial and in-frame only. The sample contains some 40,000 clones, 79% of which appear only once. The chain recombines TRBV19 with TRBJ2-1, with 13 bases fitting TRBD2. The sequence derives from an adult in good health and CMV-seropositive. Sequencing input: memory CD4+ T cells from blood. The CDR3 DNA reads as TGTGCCAGTAGCCGGACTAGCGGGAGCAGAAATGAGCAGTTCTTC. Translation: CASSRTSGSRNEQFF.